This T cell receptor beta chain was captured by sequencing in a study of cytomegalovirus exposure and HLA in healthy donors. Broader study findings: The authors reported that TCR beta sequences could predict HLA-A and HLA-B alleles. These predictions were accurate for most subjects in the first cohort. V- and J-gene trimming of TCR beta was linked (in a later analysis) to a missense DCLRE1C variant.

This PCR relied on a set of 60 Vbeta primers and 13 Jbeta primers. Libraries were prepared by immunoSEQ multiplex PCR; TCRdb keeps only in-frame clonotypes and omits some of them. The table has some 110,000 clones, approximately 80% seen once. Trimming cost V 3 bases and J 1 base; bases outside gene matches: 0. This CDR3 has 14 amino acids. Germline V gene lookup returns CDR1 SQVTM and CDR2 ANQGSEA. A word on this clone: Antigen: not known. Other DNA sequences within the sample encode an identical CDR3.

The V call is TRBV29-1, the J call TRBJ2-6; TRBD2 aligns across 7 bases. This clonotype originated in a man aged 60 to 69 in good health and CMV-seronegative. Source material: PBMCs. The CDR3 protein is CSVEGGSGANVLTF. The DNA of the CDR3 is TGCAGCGTTGAGGGAGGGTCTGGGGCCAACGTCCTGACTTTC.